This T cell receptor beta chain is from a study of blood T cells in healthy people across ages. Whole-study results and caveats: Per million T cells, TCR beta diversity dropped roughly linearly as age increased.

Per-sample PBMC isolation yielded at least 6.5 million cells. Germline CDR1 LGHDT, CDR2 YNNKEL (reference sequence). This CDR3 contains 14 residues. Trimming removed 4 bases from V and 8 bases from J; junction bases left unmatched: 9. Next came a second PCR, run for about 7 to 12 cycles, which used a sample-barcoded 5' primer along with a J-beta primer mix. Carrying 12 random nucleotides, a template-switch adaptor labeled each individual cDNA molecule. TCRdb re-derived calls from the 5' RACE reads in MiXCR, one entry per CDR3 protein. The sample includes approximately 1,700,000 distinct CDR3 sequences, about two fifths of them seen just once. Concerning this clonotype itself: Its specificity is not known.

V is TRBV3-1 and J is TRBJ1-2; 8 positions agree with TRBD1. The sequence derives from a human donor in good health. The sample taken for sequencing was blood. In DNA, the CDR3 is TGTGCCAGCAGCCGACAGGACAGGGAACGCGGCTACACCTTC. It yields the protein CASSRQDRERGYTF.